One and the same sample provided the 11 T cell receptor beta chains below, sequenced in a study of blood T cell repertoires in COVID-19 (dated by TCRdb to 2020 to 2021). The library was obtained by the immunoSEQ multiplex PCR assay. TCRdb carries this immuneACCESS record with in-frame sequences only. Its versions omit some clonotypes, under half of them owing to an unresolved V gene in the studies checked, with the rest unexplained. The sample data list 220,000 or so clones, and roughly 80% of these were observed just once. The top ten hold less than 9.5% of the sample. The material sequenced was peripheral blood. Receptors were obtained from a woman of 80 years or more with COVID-19, enrolled during active disease.

The chain recombines TRBV15 with TRBJ1-2; possibly TRBD1 for D (5 bases). This CDR3 spans 13 amino acids. The V end was cut by 1 base, the J end by 6 bases, with 9 bases between. Germline assignment: CDR1 LNHNV and CDR2 YYDKDF (reference sequence). Written as DNA, the CDR3 is TGTGCCACCAGCAGAGCGCAGGGCCATGGCTACACCTTC. It specifies CATSRAQGHGYTF. Together with reference TRBV15 and TRBJ1-2, the CDR3 gives the full variable domain: DAMVIQNPRYQVTQFGKPVTLSCSQTLNHNVMYWYQQKSSQAPKLLFHYYDKDFNNEADTPDNFQSRRPNTSFCFLDIRSPGLGDTAMYLCATSRAQGHGYTFGSGTRLTVV.

This clone was found once. J is TRBJ2-5 and V is TRBV7-9; 7 nucleotides align to TRBD2. Germline V lookup: CDR1 SEHNR, CDR2 FQNEAQ (reference sequence). The CDR3 runs 15 residues. Unmatched junction bases numbered 9, after V lost 7 bases and J lost 1 base. The CDR3 coding sequence is TGTGCCAGCAACCGGGGGGACTATCTCCAAGAGACCCAGTACTTC. This gives the protein CASNRGDYLQETQYF.

The rearrangement uses TRBV5-1 and TRBJ2-7; unclear D gene. The CDR3 spans 15 residues. Germline CDR1 reads SGHRS; CDR2 reads YFSETQ. V shed 0 bases and J shed 2 bases, with 12 bases lying between them. CDR3 sequence reads: CASSLEVAVPYEQYF. The DNA of the CDR3 is TGCGCCAGCAGCTTGGAGGTAGCTGTTCCCTACGAGCAGTACTTC.

The CDR3 region is CASSSRPTLSSGNTIYF. The CDR3 DNA follows: TGTGCCAGCAGCTCACGGCCGACTCTGAGCTCTGGAAACACCATATATTTT. The V and J genes are TRBV7-2 and TRBJ1-3; no clear D gene. This CDR3 comprises 17 residues. Trimming removed 4 bases from V and 0 bases from J, with 16 bases in between. CDR1 is SGHTA and CDR2 is FQGNSA in the germline V gene. Combining the CDR3 with reference TRBV7-2 and TRBJ1-3 gives the whole variable domain GAGVSQSPSNKVTEKGKDVELRCDPISGHTALYWYRQSLGQGLEFLIYFQGNSAPDKSGLPSDRFSAERTGGSVSTLTIQRTQQEDSAVYLCASSSRPTLSSGNTIYFGEGSWLTVV.

The V gene is TRBV5-1, the J gene TRBJ1-3; no reliable D call. CDR1 and CDR2 from the germline V gene are SGHRS and YFSETQ. V was cut by 0 bases and J by 0 bases, with 10 bases left in between. The CDR3 sequence is 16 residues long. CDR3 sequence reads: CASSLDTPGSGNTIYF. DNA for the CDR3: TGCGCCAGCAGCTTGGATACACCGGGCTCTGGAAACACCATATATTTT. Full variable domain (remainder filled in from reference TRBV5-1 and TRBJ1-3): KAGVTQTPRYLIKTRGQQVTLSCSPISGHRSVSWYQQTPGQGLQFLFEYFSETQRNKGNFPGRFSGRQFSNSRSEMNVSTLELGDSALYLCASSLDTPGSGNTIYFGEGSWLTVV.

V and J are TRBV11-2 and TRBJ2-3; D might be TRBD2 (5 bases). Per germline, CDR1 SGHAT and CDR2 FQNNGV. Trimming shortened V by 9 bases and J by 0 bases, and 10 bases separated the two germline ends. The CDR3 length is 13 residues. For the CDR3, the DNA is TGTGCCAGTTTGCGGGTTAGCACAGATACGCAGTATTTT. This codes for CASLRVSTDTQYF.

The chain combines TRBV7-9 with TRBJ2-2, with 13 bases fitting TRBD2. This CDR3 has 17 residues. V shed 6 bases and J 8 bases; nucleotides not matched to a gene: 12. The germline V gene has CDR1 SEHNR and CDR2 FQNEAQ (reference sequence). DNA of the CDR3: TGTGCCAGCAGTTCCGCCGGGACTAGCGGGATAGTTGGGGAGCTGTTTTTT. Translation: CASSSAGTSGIVGELFF.

The chain links TRBV28 to TRBJ1-4; 8 bases map to TRBD1. The V gene end was trimmed by 4 bases and the J gene end by 8 bases; junction bases not matched to a gene: 9. The CDR3 length is 15 residues. Germline V gene sequence: CDR1 MDHEN, CDR2 SYDVKM. CDR3 loop: CASSSPGGQGEKLFF. CDR3 coding DNA: TGTGCCAGCAGTTCCCCAGGGGGCCAAGGGGAAAAACTGTTTTTT.

CDR3 nucleotides: TGTGCCAGCAGTACATACCCCGACAGCCTGAGCTCCTACGAGCAGTACTTC. This translates into CASSTYPDSLSSYEQYF. J is TRBJ2-7 and V is TRBV28, with D possibly TRBD1 on 5 matching bases. This CDR3 has 17 amino acids. Per the germline V gene, CDR1 is MDHEN and CDR2 is SYDVKM. Between the trimmed V and J ends, which lost 5 bases and 0 bases, there was a span of 20 bases.

This chain links TRBV30 with TRBJ1-2, with D possibly being TRBD1 (6 bases). This CDR3 contains 14 residues. Germline CDR1 GTSNPN, CDR2 SVGIG (reference sequence). V lost 0 bases and J 8 bases, leaving 16 bases between the germline ends. The CDR3 sequence is CAWSVLRGGSGYTF. The CDR3 region has the DNA TGTGCCTGGAGTGTACTTAGGGGGGGGTCCGGCTACACCTTC. The full variable domain, in which reference TRBV30 and TRBJ1-2 provide the parts outside the CDR3, is SQTIHQWPATLVQPVGSPLSLECTVEGTSNPNLYWYRQAAGRGLQLLFYSVGIGQISSEVPQNLSASRPQDRQFILSSKKLLLSDSGFYLCAWSVLRGGSGYTFGSGTRLTVV.

This chain connects TRBV7-2 to TRBJ2-1; 9 bases agree with TRBD1. There are 15 residues in the CDR3. Germline CDR1 is SGHTA and CDR2 is FQGNSA. V lost 4 bases, J lost 8 bases, and 9 bases stayed unmatched. The CDR3 loop reads CASSSRDRVFDEQFF. In DNA form, the CDR3 reads TGTGCCAGCAGCTCCCGGGACAGGGTGTTTGATGAGCAGTTCTTC.